The 24 T cell receptor beta chains reported below all come from one sample, sequenced in a study of control samples from healthy donors and cancer patients. Generated by immunoSEQ multiplex PCR, the TCRdb table keeps only in-frame clones and is missing some. This sample has about 61,000 clones, with 90% found just once. The sample was PBMCs. Receptors originate from a man in his fifties or sixties with colorectal cancer.

The chain carries TRBV28 and TRBJ1-1, with D tentatively TRBD1 (6 bases). The germline V gene has CDR1 MDHEN and CDR2 SYDVKM. Trimming pared 5 bases from V and 0 bases from J, leaving 13 bases between. The CDR3 extends over 15 amino acids. The CDR3 is CASSPPGQMNTEAFF. CDR3 DNA: TGTGCCAGCAGTCCGCCGGGACAAATGAACACTGAAGCTTTCTTT.

The chain uses TRBV4-1 and TRBJ1-5, with D tentatively TRBD1 (5 bases). Germline CDR1 MGHRA, CDR2 YSYEKL. The CDR3 length is 14 residues. V lost 4 bases and J 0 bases, leaving 7 bases between the germline ends. CDR3 sequence reads: CASSLTGSNQPQHF. The CDR3 region has the DNA TGCGCCAGCAGCCTAACAGGTAGCAATCAGCCCCAGCATTTT.

The V call is TRBV24-1, the J call TRBJ1-2, with a tentative D call TRBD1 (6 bases). Germline V CDR1 and CDR2: KGHDR, SFDVKD. Trimming took off 4 bases at V and 4 bases at J, with 12 bases between the two ends. The CDR3 is made up of 14 amino acids. CDR3 DNA: TGTGCCACCAGTGACTCAACAGGGCCCTATGGCTACACCTTC. As protein: CATSDSTGPYGYTF.

The rearrangement uses TRBV28 and TRBJ1-5; 9 nucleotides match TRBD1. From germline, CDR1 is MDHEN and CDR2 SYDVKM. The ends lost 4 bases at V and 6 bases at J; junction bases unmatched: 7. The CDR3 consists of 15 residues. The CDR3 loop is CASSWDREKGQPQHF. In DNA, the CDR3 is TGTGCCAGCAGTTGGGACAGGGAAAAGGGTCAGCCCCAGCATTTT.

This clone was found once. J is TRBJ1-2 and V is TRBV7-3; D remains unclear. The CDR3 has 13 amino acids. Trimming took 4 bases from V and 7 from J, leaving 13 bases between them. The germline gives CDR1 SGHTA, CDR2 FQGTGA. Here the CDR3 reads CASSSDSRSGYTF. Written as DNA, the CDR3 is TGTGCCAGCAGCTCGGACTCTCGGAGTGGCTACACCTTC.

The chain recombines TRBV2 with TRBJ2-7; D is undetermined. Germline values: CDR1 SNHLY, CDR2 FYNNEI. CDR3 length equals 11 residues. V was shortened by 4 bases and J by 4 bases, with 5 bases between the two germline ends. The CDR3 here is CASSVQYEQYF. DNA of the CDR3: TGTGCCAGCAGTGTACAGTACGAGCAGTACTTC.

V gene TRBV6-1 combines with J gene TRBJ1-2; no definite D call. V was cut by 0 bases and J by 6 bases, with 11 bases left in between. Looked up from germline, CDR1 is MNHNS and CDR2 is SASEGT. The CDR3 runs to 14 residues. The CDR3 is CASSEAGSIDGYTF. DNA of the CDR3: TGTGCCAGCAGTGAAGCGGGCAGCATAGATGGCTACACCTTC.

V usage is TRBV5-1 and J usage is TRBJ2-2; D may be TRBD1 or TRBD2 (5 bases each). This CDR3 comprises 17 residues. V lost 1 base, J lost 4 bases, and 17 bases lay in between. Germline V lookup: CDR1 SGHRS, CDR2 YFSETQ. Written as DNA, the CDR3 is TGCGCCAGCAGCTTGAACGGGGCCCAATTCGTCACCGGGGAGCTGTTTTTT. The encoded protein is CASSLNGAQFVTGELFF.

V and J are TRBV5-5 and TRBJ2-2; a possible D gene is TRBD1 (6 bases). The CDR3 is 14 amino acids. Trimming stripped 3 bases from V and 2 bases from J, with 8 bases between. Per the germline V gene, CDR1 is SGHKS and CDR2 is YYEKEE (reference sequence). CDR3 amino acids: CASSWDTNTGELFF. The CDR3 bases are TGTGCCAGCAGCTGGGACACCAACACCGGGGAGCTGTTTTTT.

The table lists this clone with a few counts. The rearrangement links TRBV14 to TRBJ1-2; no reliable D call. The CDR3 spans 14 residues. The V end lost 1 base, the J end lost 2 bases, and 8 bases lay between the germline ends. In germline, CDR1 is SGHDN, CDR2 FVKESK. In DNA form, the CDR3 reads TGTGCCAGCAGCCAAGGAAAAGGGAACTATGGCTACACCTTC. It is translated as CASSQGKGNYGYTF. Variable domain in full (rest from reference TRBV14 and TRBJ1-2): EAGVTQFPSHSVIEKGQTVTLRCDPISGHDNLYWYRRVMGKEIKFLLHFVKESKQDESGMPNNRFLAERTGGTYSTLKVQPAELEDSGVYFCASSQGKGNYGYTFGSGTRLTVV.

The rearrangement joins TRBV2 to TRBJ1-1, with 10 bases lining up with TRBD1. Germline V gives CDR1 SNHLY, CDR2 FYNNEI. There are 13 residues in the CDR3. The J segment lost 1 base and the V segment lost 11 bases, leaving 4 bases of the junction unmatched. CDR3 amino acids: CAGGTGANTEAFF. The CDR3 bases are TGTGCCGGCGGGACAGGGGCGAACACTGAAGCTTTCTTT.

V is TRBV7-3 and J is TRBJ2-3; 9 nucleotides agree with TRBD1. In germline, CDR1 is SGHTA, CDR2 FQGTGA. The CDR3 extends over 17 amino acids. Trimming at V came to 4 bases and at J to 4 bases, leaving 12 bases not matched to a gene. The CDR3 DNA sequence: TGTGCCAGCAGCTCAGACTCCGGGACAGGGTTCTCAGATACGCAGTATTTT. Translated, it gives CASSSDSGTGFSDTQYF.

V usage is TRBV10-1 and J usage is TRBJ1-1; no definite D call. V lost 6 bases and J 0 bases, leaving 5 bases between the germline ends. CDR1 WNHNN and CDR2 SYGVQD come from the germline V gene (reference sequence). The CDR3 is 12 amino acids. CDR3 nucleotides: TGCGCCAGCAGATTCATGAACACTGAAGCTTTCTTT. This translates into CASRFMNTEAFF.

This chain links TRBV5-3 with TRBJ1-2, with D hard to call. TRBV5-3 is designated an ORF whose function remains uncertain. This CDR3 has 14 residues. The germline V and J ends were trimmed by 0 bases and 8 bases, with 14 bases remaining between them. In nucleotides, the CDR3 is TGTGCCAGAAGCTTGGCCCGGCGAGCGTTGGGCTACACCTTC. It encodes CARSLARRALGYTF.

The chain employs TRBV7-9 and TRBJ2-7, with D tentatively TRBD1 or TRBD2 (5 bases each). Trimming cost V 1 base and J 3 bases, with 10 bases left between them. In germline, CDR1 is SEHNR, CDR2 FQNEAQ (reference sequence). The CDR3 is 14 amino acids. CDR3 DNA sequence: TGTGCCAGCAGCTTAGAGGCAGGGAGCTACGAGCAGTACTTC. Translation gives CASSLEAGSYEQYF.

This sequence joins TRBV28 and TRBJ1-4; perhaps TRBD1 as D (6 bases). The V gene lost 6 bases and the J gene lost 7 bases, with 9 bases spanning the gap. Germline lookup yields CDR1 MDHEN and CDR2 SYDVKM. The CDR3 has 12 amino acids. The CDR3 region is CASSPDSEKLFF. The CDR3 region has the DNA TGTGCCAGCAGCCCGGACAGTGAAAAACTGTTTTTT.

The chain has TRBV19 and TRBJ1-1; D may be TRBD1 (6 bases). Germline V lookup: CDR1 LNHDA, CDR2 SQIVND (reference sequence). The CDR3 has 19 residues. V was clipped by 5 bases and J by 1 base, with 26 bases between them. The CDR3 coding sequence is TGTGCCAGTAGTTTGACCCGCAAGGGGGGCAGGGGACCGAACACTGAAGCTTTCTTT. It codes for CASSLTRKGGRGPNTEAFF.

The chain carries TRBV6-5 and TRBJ2-7, with a possible D match to TRBD2 (6 bases). Germline CDR1 is MNHEY and CDR2 is SVGAGI. Trimming took off 11 bases at V and 6 bases at J, with 17 bases between the two ends. There are 12 residues in the CDR3. The CDR3: CAAGSGHGEQYF. As DNA, the CDR3 is TGTGCCGCGGGGTCAGGGCACGGCGAGCAGTACTTC.

V gene TRBV6-5 combines with J gene TRBJ1-1, with D possibly being TRBD1 (5 bases). V was cut by 6 bases and J by 1 base, with 12 bases left in between. The CDR3 has 14 amino acids. CDR1 and CDR2 from the germline V gene are MNHEY and SVGAGI. The CDR3 DNA is TGTGCCAGCAGACGACCGAGGGGGAACACTGAAGCTTTCTTT. Protein: CASRRPRGNTEAFF.

The V gene is TRBV7-8, the J gene TRBJ2-2, with D maybe TRBD1 (5 bases). Germline values: CDR1 SGHVS, CDR2 FQNEAQ. Trimming shortened V by 1 base and J by 0 bases, and 12 bases separated the two germline ends. The CDR3 is 17 amino acids. CDR3 DNA: TGTGCCAGCAGCTTAGTGTTTCAGGGCTCGAACACCGGGGAGCTGTTTTTT. Translation gives CASSLVFQGSNTGELFF. The entire variable domain, with the rest obtained from reference TRBV7-8 and TRBJ2-2, is as follows: GAGVSQSPRYKVAKRGQDVALRCDPISGHVSLFWYQQALGQGPEFLTYFQNEAQLDKSGLPSDRFFAERPEGSVSTLKIQRTQQEDSAVYLCASSLVFQGSNTGELFFGEGSRLTVL.

This clone has just one count. The CDR3 spells CASSIKADFSYEQYF. The CDR3 DNA reads as TGTGCCAGTAGTATCAAGGCAGATTTTTCCTACGAGCAGTACTTC. The chain carries TRBV19 and TRBJ2-7; D is uncertain. The germline V and J ends were trimmed by 3 bases and 1 base, with 13 bases remaining between them. The germline CDR1 and CDR2 sequences are LNHDA and SQIVND (reference sequence). The CDR3 is 15 amino acids.

This rearrangement joins TRBV2 to TRBJ1-5; TRBD1 matches 9 bases. V shed 6 bases and J 5 bases; nucleotides not matched to a gene: 5. Per germline, CDR1 SNHLY and CDR2 FYNNEI. CDR3 length: 14 residues. The CDR3 DNA is TGTGCCAGCAGGCGTACAGGGGGCTATCAGCCCCAGCATTTT. Translated, it gives CASRRTGGYQPQHF.

The rearrangement links TRBV5-1 to TRBJ1-1, with D perhaps TRBD1 (6 bases). Germline CDR1 reads SGHRS; CDR2 reads YFSETQ. V was cut by 0 bases and J by 1 base, with 16 bases left in between. This CDR3 contains 17 residues. CDR3 sequence: CASSLGPGRGENTEAFF. CDR3 coding DNA: TGCGCCAGCAGCTTGGGCCCTGGCAGGGGCGAGAACACTGAAGCTTTCTTT.

CDR3 coding DNA: TGTGCCTGGAGTTCTCTCGGGGGTCACTACAATGAGCAGTTCTTC. Protein sequence: CAWSSLGGHYNEQFF. V and J are TRBV30 and TRBJ2-1; TRBD2 might be the D (6 bases). V dropped 2 bases and J dropped 3 bases, with 14 bases sitting between them. CDR1 is GTSNPN, CDR2 SVGIG, per germline (reference sequence). The CDR3 spans 15 residues.